Sequencing of this T cell receptor (beta chain) was carried out in a study of spatial heterogeneity in lung cancer. Study at large: The cohort: approximately 74 early-stage, untreated non-small cell lung cancer patients. The authors sequenced available follow-up PBMC samples, taken a median of roughly 24 months after resection. Beta-chain sequences were consistently detected more often than alpha-chain sequences.

Regarding time point: blood at routine non-recurrence follow-up after resection. From tumor, nontumor lung or frozen PBMC, whole RNA was taken unsorted for sequencing. MiXCR, run by TCRdb on the 5' RACE reads, gives a single entry per CDR3 protein. The sample lists approximately 30,000 distinct CDR3 sequences; over 9.5% were seen once. Germline lookup yields CDR1 SGHAT and CDR2 FQNNGV. Trimming took 3 bases from V and 4 from J, leaving 14 bases between them. This CDR3 region has 15 residues. This clonotype was detected ten times or more. This sequence was found in a female donor with early-stage non-small cell lung cancer. The specimen was PBMCs, collected at follow-up. The chain is built from TRBV11-2 and TRBJ2-3, with a possible D match to TRBD2 (7 bases). Here the CDR3 DNA reads TGTGCCAGCAGCTTGCTTACGGGGGGCCCAGATACGCAGTATTTT. Translated, it gives CASSLLTGGPDTQYF.